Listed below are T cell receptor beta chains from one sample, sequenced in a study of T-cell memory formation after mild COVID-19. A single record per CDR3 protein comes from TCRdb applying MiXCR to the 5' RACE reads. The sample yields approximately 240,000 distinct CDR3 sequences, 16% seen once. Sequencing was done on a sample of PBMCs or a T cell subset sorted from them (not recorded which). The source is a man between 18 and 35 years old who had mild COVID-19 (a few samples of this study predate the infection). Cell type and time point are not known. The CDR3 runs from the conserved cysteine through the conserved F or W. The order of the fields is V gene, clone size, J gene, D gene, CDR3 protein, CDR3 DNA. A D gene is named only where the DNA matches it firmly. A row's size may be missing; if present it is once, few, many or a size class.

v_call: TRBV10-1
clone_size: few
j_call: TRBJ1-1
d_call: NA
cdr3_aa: CASSESVGAEAFF
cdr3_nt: TGCGCCAGCAGTGAGTCGGTAGGAGCTGAAGCTTTCTTT

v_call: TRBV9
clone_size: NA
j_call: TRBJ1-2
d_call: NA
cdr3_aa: CASSGPRGGYTF
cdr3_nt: TGTGCCAGCAGCGGGCCTAGAGGCGGCTACACCTTC

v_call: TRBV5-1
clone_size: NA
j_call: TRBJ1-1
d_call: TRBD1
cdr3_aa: CASSSGTGVTEAFF
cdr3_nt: TGCGCCAGCAGCTCCGGGACAGGGGTCACTGAAGCTTTCTTT

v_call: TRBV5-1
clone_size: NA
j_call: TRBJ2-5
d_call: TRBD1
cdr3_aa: CASSPGQGWGQETQYF
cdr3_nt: TGCGCCAGCAGCCCCGGACAGGGATGGGGACAAGAGACCCAGTACTTC

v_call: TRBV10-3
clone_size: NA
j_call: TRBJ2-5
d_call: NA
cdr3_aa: CAISESETQYF
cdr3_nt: TGTGCCATCAGTGAGTCGGAGACCCAGTACTTC

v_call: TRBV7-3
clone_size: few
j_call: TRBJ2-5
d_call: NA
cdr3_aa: CASSLIASPQETQYF
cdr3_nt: TGTGCCAGCAGCTTAATCGCTAGCCCACAAGAGACCCAGTACTTC

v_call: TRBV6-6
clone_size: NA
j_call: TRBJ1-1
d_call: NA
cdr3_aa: CASTEGQEAFF
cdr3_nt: TGTGCCAGCACCGAAGGACAAGAAGCTTTCTTT

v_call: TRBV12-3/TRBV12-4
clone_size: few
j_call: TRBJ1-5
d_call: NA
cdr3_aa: CASSLRQGGNQPQHF
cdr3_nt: TGTGCCAGCAGTTTAAGGCAGGGCGGCAATCAGCCCCAGCATTTT

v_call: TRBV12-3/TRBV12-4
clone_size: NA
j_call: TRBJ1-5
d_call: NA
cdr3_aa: CASTRGGQGLNQPQHF
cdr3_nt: TGTGCCAGCACCCGGGGGGGGCAGGGCCTCAATCAGCCCCAGCATTTT

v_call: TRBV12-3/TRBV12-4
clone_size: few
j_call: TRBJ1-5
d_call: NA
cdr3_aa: CASSRQEDQPQHF
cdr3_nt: TGTGCCAGCAGTAGACAGGAGGATCAGCCCCAGCATTTT

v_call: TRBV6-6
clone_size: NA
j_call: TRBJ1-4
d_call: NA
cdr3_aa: CASSPSGGGNEKLFF
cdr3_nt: TGTGCCAGCAGCCCCTCGGGCGGGGGTAATGAAAAACTGTTTTTT

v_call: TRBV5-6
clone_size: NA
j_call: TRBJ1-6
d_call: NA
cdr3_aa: CASSFGSRMDSPLHF
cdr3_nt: TGTGCCAGCAGCTTCGGATCCCGGATGGATTCACCCCTCCACTTT

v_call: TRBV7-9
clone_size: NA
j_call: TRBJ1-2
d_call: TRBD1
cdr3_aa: CASSATQGEGYTF
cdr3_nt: TGTGCCAGCAGCGCGACACAGGGGGAGGGCTACACCTTC

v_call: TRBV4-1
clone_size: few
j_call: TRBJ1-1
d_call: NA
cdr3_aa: CASSQEWGLTEAFF
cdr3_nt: TGCGCCAGCAGCCAAGAGTGGGGTTTAACTGAAGCTTTCTTT

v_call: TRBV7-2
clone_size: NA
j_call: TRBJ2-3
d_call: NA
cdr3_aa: CASSSRVTDTQYF
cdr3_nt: TGTGCCAGCAGCAGTAGGGTCACAGATACGCAGTATTTT

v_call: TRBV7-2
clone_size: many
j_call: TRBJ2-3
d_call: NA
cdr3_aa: CASSLSGNTQYF
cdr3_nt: TGTGCCAGCAGCTTATCTGGAAATACGCAGTATTTT

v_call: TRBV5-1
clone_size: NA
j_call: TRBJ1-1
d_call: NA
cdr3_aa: CASSGTGMNTEAFF
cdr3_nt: TGCGCCAGCAGCGGCACAGGGATGAACACTGAAGCTTTCTTT

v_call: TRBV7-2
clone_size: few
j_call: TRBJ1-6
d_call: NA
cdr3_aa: CASSAWDLWSLHF
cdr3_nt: TGTGCCAGCAGCGCATGGGACCTTTGGTCCCTCCACTTT

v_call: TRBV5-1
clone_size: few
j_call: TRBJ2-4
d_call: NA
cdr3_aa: CASSLGGPLGNIQYF
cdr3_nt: TGCGCCAGCAGCTTGGGGGGGCCCCTGGGGAACATTCAGTACTTC

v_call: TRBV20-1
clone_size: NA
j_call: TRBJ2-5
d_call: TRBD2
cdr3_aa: CSASGGKETQYF
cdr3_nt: TGCAGTGCTAGCGGGGGGAAAGAGACCCAGTACTTC

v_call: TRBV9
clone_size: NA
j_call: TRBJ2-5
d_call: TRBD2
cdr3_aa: CASSAGTSGRETQYF
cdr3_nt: TGTGCCAGCAGCGCCGGGACTAGCGGACGAGAGACCCAGTACTTC

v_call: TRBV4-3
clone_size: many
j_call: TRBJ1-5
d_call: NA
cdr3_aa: CASSQDREQPQHF
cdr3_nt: TGCGCCAGCAGCCAAGATAGAGAGCAGCCCCAGCATTTT

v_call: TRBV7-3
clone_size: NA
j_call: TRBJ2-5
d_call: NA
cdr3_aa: CASSLTGGVGETQYF
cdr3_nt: TGTGCCAGCAGCTTAACCGGGGGAGTGGGAGAGACCCAGTACTTC

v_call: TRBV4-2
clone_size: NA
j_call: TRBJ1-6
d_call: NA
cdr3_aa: CASSPSGSRSYNSPLHF
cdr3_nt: TGTGCCAGCAGCCCGAGCGGCAGCCGCTCCTATAATTCACCCCTCCACTTT

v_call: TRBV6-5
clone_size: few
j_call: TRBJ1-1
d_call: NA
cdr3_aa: CASSYEGTTEAFF
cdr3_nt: TGTGCCAGCAGTTACGAAGGGACTACTGAAGCTTTCTTT

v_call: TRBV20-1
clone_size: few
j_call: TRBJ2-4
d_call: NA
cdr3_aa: CSARDGGTKAKNIQYF
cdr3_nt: TGCAGTGCTAGAGATGGGGGGACGAAAGCCAAAAACATTCAGTACTTC

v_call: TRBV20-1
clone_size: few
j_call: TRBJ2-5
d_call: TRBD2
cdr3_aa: CSASGLTETQYF
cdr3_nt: TGCAGTGCATCGGGACTAACGGAGACCCAGTACTTC

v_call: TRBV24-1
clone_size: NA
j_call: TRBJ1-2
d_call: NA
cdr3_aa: CATSTSGYGYTF
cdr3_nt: TGTGCCACCAGTACGTCCGGATATGGCTACACCTTC

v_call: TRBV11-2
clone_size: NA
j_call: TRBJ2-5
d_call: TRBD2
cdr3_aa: CASSLDLAGLQETQYF
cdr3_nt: TGTGCCAGCAGCTTAGATTTAGCGGGGCTCCAAGAGACCCAGTACTTC

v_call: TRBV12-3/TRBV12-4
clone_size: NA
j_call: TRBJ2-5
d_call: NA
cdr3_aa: CASSSRGFETQYF
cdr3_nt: TGTGCCAGCAGTTCCAGGGGATTCGAGACCCAGTACTTC

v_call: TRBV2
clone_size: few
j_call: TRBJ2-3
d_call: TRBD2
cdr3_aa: CASSTPGRGGRDTQYF
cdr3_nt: TGTGCCAGCAGTACCCCGGGGCGGGGGGGAAGAGATACGCAGTATTTT

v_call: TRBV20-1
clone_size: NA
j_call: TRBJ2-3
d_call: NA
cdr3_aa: CSARDLLDGTDTQYF
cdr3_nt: TGCAGTGCTAGAGATCTTCTGGACGGCACAGATACGCAGTATTTT

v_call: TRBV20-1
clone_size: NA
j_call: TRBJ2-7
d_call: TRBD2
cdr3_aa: CSAYLAGGHEQYF
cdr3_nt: TGCAGTGCTTATCTAGCGGGGGGGCACGAGCAGTACTTC

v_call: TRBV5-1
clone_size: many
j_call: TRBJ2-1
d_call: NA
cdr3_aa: CASSLAERGYNEQFF
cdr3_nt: TGCGCCAGCAGCTTGGCCGAAAGAGGTTACAATGAGCAGTTCTTC

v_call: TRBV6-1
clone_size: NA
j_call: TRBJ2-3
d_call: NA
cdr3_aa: CASSEQRATDTQYF
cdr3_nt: TGTGCCAGCAGTGAGCAACGGGCCACAGATACGCAGTATTTT